The next 26 T cell receptor beta chains were all read from a single sample in a study of Graves' ophthalmopathy and Graves' hyperthyroidism. The study amplified TCR beta CDR3 regions using RNA transcripts. Investigators did first-round RT-PCR with HTBI primers, then second-round multiplex PCR. From the multiplex PCR reads, TCRdb called clonotypes with MiXCR, one entry per CDR3 protein. The sample yields hundreds of thousands of distinct CDR3 sequences, 40% seen once. The sequenced sample was peripheral blood. Every receptor here comes from an adult man with Graves' ophthalmopathy.

This clonotype was recorded at least ten times. The V gene is TRBV29-1, the J gene TRBJ1-2, with 10 bases fitting TRBD1. Germline CDR1 SQVTM, CDR2 ANQGSEA. The CDR3 totals 13 residues. Losses at the gene ends were 3 bases for V and 3 bases for J; bases not matched to a gene: 1. CDR3 bases: TGCAGCGTTGAGGGACAGGGGCACTATGGCTACACCTTC. This codes for CSVEGQGHYGYTF.

This rearrangement joins TRBV7-9 to TRBJ2-5, with 7 bases identical to TRBD2. The end of the DNA is better explained by TRBJ2-1, so the J call may be wrong. Germline CDR1 reads SEHNR; CDR2 reads FQNEAQ (reference sequence). This CDR3 contains 14 residues. The CDR3 loop reads CASSRSGAGNEQFF. The CDR3 region has the DNA TGTGCCAGCAGCAGGAGCGGGGCTGGGAATGAGCAGTTCTTC.

This clonotype was counted many times. The chain recombines TRBV4-3 with TRBJ2-5; D unresolved. This CDR3 region has 17 residues. Trimming shortened V by 0 bases and J by 5 bases, and 19 bases separated the two germline ends. In germline, CDR1 is LGHNA, CDR2 YSLEER. CDR3 region: CASSQDLRTDVGETQYF. CDR3 sequence (DNA): TGCGCCAGCAGCCAAGACTTGCGGACCGACGTCGGGGAGACCCAGTACTTC.

The chain links TRBV29-1 to TRBJ2-5; D ambiguous. CDR1 is SQVTM and CDR2 is ANQGSEA in the germline V gene. Trimming stripped 4 bases from V and 2 bases from J, with 11 bases between. This CDR3 spans 13 amino acids. CDR3 DNA: TGCAGCGTTGGGGCAGCGCAGCAAGAGACCCAGTACTTC. It encodes CSVGAAQQETQYF.

As to this clonotype: Given a much more abundant clone one base away, this may be a read error. The rearrangement uses TRBV9 and TRBJ1-3; 7 bases agree with TRBD1. In germline, CDR1 is SGDLS, CDR2 YYNGEE. The trim removed 4 bases at V and 1 base at J, leaving 11 bases unmatched. The CDR3 contains 17 residues. Written as DNA, the CDR3 is TGTGCCAGCAGCCCTGAACCACAGGGGACATCTGGAAACACCATATATTTT. Protein product: CASSPEPQGTSGNTIYF.

Ten or more counts support this clonotype. The chain has TRBV25-1 and TRBJ2-7; D perhaps matches TRBD1 (5 bases). Between the trimmed V and J ends, which lost 5 bases and 0 bases, there was a span of 11 bases. The CDR3 is made up of 14 amino acids. Germline CDR1 reads MGHDK; CDR2 reads SYGVNS. The CDR3, as DNA: TGTGCCAGCAGTATTGGGGCAGTCTCCTACGAGCAGTACTTC. It translates to CASSIGAVSYEQYF.

CDR3 DNA sequence: TGTGCCAGTAGTATGGGGGACACCGGGGAGCTGTTTTTT. Translation: CASSMGDTGELFF. This chain links TRBV19 with TRBJ2-2; D tentatively fits TRBD1 or TRBD2 (5 bases each). The length of the CDR3 is 13 residues. V was shortened by 3 bases and J by 3 bases, with 5 bases between the two germline ends. Germline values: CDR1 LNHDA, CDR2 SQIVND (reference sequence).

The chain is built from TRBV7-9 and TRBJ2-7; the D is unclear. Germline values: CDR1 SEHNR, CDR2 FQNEAQ (reference sequence). The ends were cut back, 5 bases at V and 3 bases at J, with 5 bases in the middle. The CDR3 is made up of 11 amino acids. This CDR3 reads CASSGDYEQYF. The DNA of the CDR3 is TGTGCCAGCAGCGGAGACTACGAGCAGTACTTC.

This clonotype was found a few times. V and J are TRBV20-1 and TRBJ1-4, with a weak D call TRBD1 (5 bases). CDR1 and CDR2 from the germline V gene are DFQATT and SNEGSKA (reference sequence). V was pared by 0 bases and J by 3 bases, with 11 bases between. The CDR3 consists of 15 residues. CDR3 DNA sequence: TGCAGTGCTAGAGATCTTAAGGGGTCTAATGAAAAACTGTTTTTT. Amino acids: CSARDLKGSNEKLFF.

This clonotype was seen only a few times. V and J are TRBV6-5 and TRBJ2-5, with a possible D match to TRBD1 (6 bases). The length of the CDR3 is 15 residues. V was clipped by 4 bases and J by 4 bases, with 16 bases between them. Germline V lookup: CDR1 MNHEY, CDR2 SVGAGI. Written as DNA, the CDR3 is TGTGCCAGCAGTTGGGGACCGCCAGGGGCAGAGACCCAGTACTTC. Translating it yields CASSWGPPGAETQYF.

This clonotype was recorded once. This chain connects TRBV19 to TRBJ2-7; the match to TRBD1 covers 10 bases. CDR1 is LNHDA, CDR2 SQIVND, per germline (reference sequence). The CDR3 is made up of 17 amino acids. The V segment lost 6 bases and the J segment 3 bases; nucleotides outside the gene matches: 14. In DNA, the CDR3 is TGTGCCAGTAGCCTCCGAAGACAGGGGGCCGACTGCTACGAGCAGTACTTC. Protein: CASSLRRQGADCYEQYF.

This clonotype was seen just once. This chain links TRBV29-1 with TRBJ2-5, with TRBD1 matching over 8 bases. Germline assignment: CDR1 SQVTM and CDR2 ANQGSEA. CDR3 length: 12 residues. Losses at the gene ends were 6 bases for V and 5 bases for J; bases not matched to a gene: 5. CDR3 in DNA: TGCAGCGTGACCCGGACAGGGGAGACCCAGTACTTC. Translated: CSVTRTGETQYF.

As for this clonotype: This may be a read error: a much more frequent sequence differs by one nucleotide. This chain links TRBV12-3 or TRBV12-4 with TRBJ1-5; 10 bases are a match to TRBD1. J was trimmed by 4 bases and V by 11 bases; bases with no gene match: 14. This CDR3 spans 16 amino acids. The CDR3 DNA is TGTGCCTGCACCTTTGGAGACAGGGGGCTAAATCAGCCCCAGCATTTT. Encoded protein: CACTFGDRGLNQPQHF.

The gene calls are TRBV7-9 and TRBJ1-1, with 9 bases matching TRBD1. Germline lookup yields CDR1 SEHNR and CDR2 FQNEAQ (reference sequence). The V gene end was trimmed by 9 bases and the J gene end by 2 bases; junction bases not matched to a gene: 10. This CDR3 has 15 residues. CDR3 nucleotides: TGTGCCAGTAGTGGCAGACAGGGGGTTAACACTGAAGCTTTCTTT. It translates to CASSGRQGVNTEAFF. The whole variable domain, filled in from reference TRBV7-9 and TRBJ1-1, reads DTGVSQNPRHKITKRGQNVTFRCDPISEHNRLYWYRQTLGQGPEFLTYFQNEAQLEKSRLLSDRFSAERPKGSFSTLEIQRTEQGDSAMYLCASSGRQGVNTEAFFGQGTRLTVV.

On this clonotype: A read error may account for a junction end that differs from germline. The chain is built from TRBV2 and TRBJ1-1; no firm D call. Germline CDR1 is SNHLY and CDR2 is FYNNEI. CDR3 length: 9 amino acids. In nucleotides, the CDR3 is TGTGCCAGCAGTGACGGAGCTTACTTT. Its translation: CASSDGAYF.

J is TRBJ2-5 and V is TRBV29-1; no clear D. CDR1 is SQVTM and CDR2 is ANQGSEA in the germline V gene. This CDR3 spans 11 amino acids. The V and J ends lost 8 bases and 5 bases respectively, with 12 bases between them. This CDR3 reads CSSQAGETQYF. In DNA, the CDR3 is TGCAGCAGCCAAGCTGGGGAGACCCAGTACTTC.

This clonotype was detected a few times. The CDR3, as DNA: TGTGCCAGCAACCCCGGGGAATCTTGGGGTTCACCCCTCCACTTT. Translation gives CASNPGESWGSPLHF. The chain links TRBV6-5 to TRBJ1-6; D gene uncertain. The germline V and J ends were trimmed by 7 bases and 9 bases, with 19 bases remaining between them. CDR3 length: 15 residues. Per the germline V gene, CDR1 is MNHEY and CDR2 is SVGAGI.

About this clonotype: A junction end diverges from the germline sequence, so it may reflect a read error. The rearrangement joins TRBV10-3 to TRBJ1-1; tentatively, D is TRBD1 (5 bases). Germline V gives CDR1 ENHRY, CDR2 SYGVKD. The CDR3 contains 15 residues. CDR3 nucleotides: TGTGCCAGCAGTTACTCGGGGGGTTTTAACACTGAAGCTTTCTTT. Its protein product is CASSYSGGFNTEAFF.

This chain joins TRBV14 and TRBJ2-5, with D possibly matching TRBD2 (5 bases). The CDR3 runs 19 residues. The germline CDR1 and CDR2 sequences are SGHDN and FVKESK. Trimming cost V 4 bases and J 0 bases, with 24 bases left between them. CDR3 residues: CASSPRTGLSTQYQETQYF. As DNA, the CDR3 is TGTGCCAGCAGCCCTCGGACGGGATTGTCGACTCAGTACCAAGAGACCCAGTACTTC.

This clonotype was counted a few times. The chain is built from TRBV29-1 and TRBJ2-7, with 8 bases matching TRBD1. Trimming cost V 4 bases and J 6 bases; bases outside gene matches: 8. The CDR3 covers 13 residues. The V gene's germline CDR1 is SQVTM and CDR2 ANQGSEA. For the CDR3, the DNA is TGCAGCGTTGGCGGACAGGGTTCGGGCGAGCAGTACTTC. Translated, it gives CSVGGQGSGEQYF.

This clonotype was seen more than once but under ten times. The chain is built from TRBV2 and TRBJ1-6, with D hard to call. Germline V gene sequence: CDR1 SNHLY, CDR2 FYNNEI. The CDR3 is 14 residues long. V was cut by 4 bases and J by 2 bases, with 6 bases left in between. The CDR3 reads CASSVDTYNSPLHF. CDR3 bases: TGTGCCAGCAGTGTTGACACCTATAATTCACCCCTCCACTTT.

In the case of this clonotype: At one end the junction does not follow the germline gene, possibly because of a read error. The J gene is TRBJ1-5, the V gene TRBV10-3, with D possibly TRBD1 on 6 matching bases. The CDR3 is 17 amino acids. Germline V gives CDR1 ENHRY, CDR2 SYGVKD. This CDR3 is CASSEAASGGNEQPQHF. The CDR3 nucleotides read TGTGCCAGCAGTGAAGCGGCGAGCGGGGGCAATGAGCAGCCCCAGCATTTT.

V and J are TRBV13 and TRBJ2-7; TRBD1 matches 8 bases. V was pared by 5 bases and J by 7 bases, with 13 bases of the junction left unmatched. The germline V gene has CDR1 PRHDT and CDR2 FYEKMQ (reference sequence). This CDR3 spans 15 amino acids. The CDR3 coding sequence is TGTGCCAGCAGCCCGGGACAGGCCCCGACTCGAGAGCAGTACTTC. Its protein product is CASSPGQAPTREQYF.

Many counts were recorded for this clonotype. The chain joins TRBV9 to TRBJ1-2, with TRBD1 matching over 7 bases. CDR3 length equals 15 residues. Losses at the gene ends were 4 bases for V and 4 bases for J; bases not matched to a gene: 10. Germline CDR1 SGDLS, CDR2 YYNGEE. CDR3 sequence (DNA): TGTGCCAGCAGCCCAGATGGGACAGAGAGCTATGGCTACACCTTC. It is translated as CASSPDGTESYGYTF.

This clonotype was counted a few times. V usage is TRBV10-3 and J usage is TRBJ2-2; the match to TRBD1 covers 7 bases. This CDR3 spans 15 amino acids. With 6 bases clipped from V and 6 bases from J, the junction kept 10 bases outside the gene matches. Germline V gene sequence: CDR1 ENHRY, CDR2 SYGVKD. CDR3 in amino acids: CAISERQGDSGELFF. The CDR3 DNA follows: TGTGCCATCAGCGAACGACAGGGTGATTCCGGGGAGCTGTTTTTT.

The rearrangement links TRBV11-2 to TRBJ1-2, with TRBD1 matching over 11 bases. The CDR3 consists of 15 residues. J lost 4 bases, V lost 1 base, and 2 bases had no gene match. Germline values: CDR1 SGHAT, CDR2 FQNNGV. The CDR3 region is CASSLAGTGGYGYTF. The DNA for the CDR3 is TGTGCCAGCAGCTTAGCCGGGACAGGGGGCTATGGCTACACCTTC.